The rows below give T cell receptor beta chains drawn from one sample of a study of T cells after yellow fever vaccination. TCRdb independently ran MiXCR on the 5' RACE reads; one entry per CDR3 protein. In the table there are some 390,000 distinct CDR3 sequences, 6.2% of which are singletons. Specimen: PBMCs, collected 5 days after the yellow fever booster vaccination. The receptors here all came from a young man who received the YFV17D yellow fever vaccine. The CDR3 runs from the conserved cysteine through the conserved F or W. Fields, in order: CDR3 protein, CDR3 DNA, D gene, J gene, V gene, clone size. The D gene is left open where the match is weak. The listing skips clone size in some rows; elsewhere it reads once, few, many or a size class.

CASSVAGVGDTQYF | TGCGCCAGCAGTGTAGCGGGAGTAGGAGATACGCAGTATTTT | TRBD2 | TRBJ2-3 | TRBV10-1 | many
CASSPFGTGELFF | TGTGCCAGCAGCCCCTTTGGCACCGGGGAGCTGTTTTTT | - | TRBJ2-2 | TRBV12-3/TRBV12-4 | many
CASSPIAGAHGELFF | TGTGCCAGCTCACCAATTGCAGGTGCCCACGGGGAGCTGTTTTTT | - | TRBJ2-2 | TRBV18 | few
CAISDGTSGRRTDTQYF | TGTGCCATCAGTGATGGGACTAGCGGGAGGAGGACAGATACGCAGTATTTT | TRBD2 | TRBJ2-3 | TRBV10-3 | few
CASSGTSRGGQFF | TGTGCCAGCAGCGGGACTAGCCGGGGGGGGCAGTTCTTC | TRBD2 | TRBJ2-1 | TRBV6-5 | many
CASSVEAGASYEQYF | TGTGCCAGCAGCGTAGAAGCGGGAGCCTCCTACGAGCAGTACTTC | TRBD2 | TRBJ2-7 | TRBV9 | -
CATTGGERSSGYTF | TGCGCGACCACGGGGGGAGAGCGTTCAAGCGGCTACACCTTC | - | TRBJ1-2 | TRBV5-1 | few
CASGGLAGQETQYF | TGTGCCAGCGGGGGACTAGCCGGCCAAGAGACCCAGTACTTC | TRBD2 | TRBJ2-5 | TRBV2 | many
CASSLAATTTGELFF | TGTGCCAGCAGCTTAGCGGCTACTACCACCGGGGAGCTGTTTTTT | - | TRBJ2-2 | TRBV7-2 | many
CASSLAWGRFNEQFF | TGCGCCAGCAGCTTGGCGTGGGGTAGGTTCAATGAGCAGTTCTTC | - | TRBJ2-1 | TRBV5-1 | -
CASSLTSGRNEQFF | TGTGCCAGCAGCTTAACTAGCGGGCGTAATGAGCAGTTCTTC | TRBD2 | TRBJ2-1 | TRBV7-6 | many
CAISDRQGVEQYF | TGTGCCATCAGTGACAGACAAGGCGTCGAGCAGTACTTC | - | TRBJ2-7 | TRBV10-3 | -
CASRHGTTTISYNEQFF | TGCGCCAGCAGACACGGGACTACTACTATCTCCTACAATGAGCAGTTCTTC | TRBD2 | TRBJ2-1 | TRBV10-2 | many
CAWSGAATSGGGLWAYEQYF | TGTGCCTGGAGTGGAGCCGCGACTAGCGGGGGGGGCCTGTGGGCCTACGAGCAGTACTTC | TRBD2 | TRBJ2-7 | TRBV30 | few
CSAVDRGGEQYF | TGCAGTGCTGTCGACAGGGGTGGCGAGCAGTACTTC | TRBD1 | TRBJ2-7 | TRBV20-1 | few
CASSLRGGADTQYF | TGTGCCAGCAGCCTCCGAGGAGGGGCAGATACGCAGTATTTT | - | TRBJ2-3 | TRBV7-2 | -
CSGTLGGPGTQYF | TGCAGCGGGACCTTAGGGGGCCCCGGGACCCAGTACTTC | TRBD1 | TRBJ2-5 | TRBV29-1 | many
CAISPGQADQPQHF | TGTGCCATCAGCCCGGGACAGGCCGATCAGCCCCAGCATTTT | TRBD1 | TRBJ1-5 | TRBV10-3 | many
CASSGQGLRDTQYF | TGTGCCAGCAGCGGACAGGGGCTAAGAGATACGCAGTATTTT | TRBD1 | TRBJ2-3 | TRBV6-1 | many
CASSSSGGGVF | TGTGCCAGCAGTTCTAGCGGGGGCGGTGTCTTC | TRBD2 | TRBJ2-1 | TRBV12-3/TRBV12-4 | few
CASSYPPGQGTRETQYF | TGTGCCAGCAGCTATCCCCCGGGACAGGGGACCCGAGAGACCCAGTACTTC | TRBD1 | TRBJ2-5 | TRBV7-9 | many
CASSFAGQSYEQYF | TGTGCCAGCAGTTTTGCGGGACAGTCCTACGAGCAGTACTTC | - | TRBJ2-7 | TRBV28 | many
CASSPLRGPLDEQYF | TGTGCCAGCTCACCCCTCAGGGGCCCGTTGGACGAGCAGTACTTC | - | TRBJ2-7 | TRBV18 | few
CASSSSVGNEQFF | TGTGCCAGCAGCTCTAGCGTAGGCAATGAGCAGTTCTTC | - | TRBJ2-1 | TRBV9 | few
CASSFTWVLAGGYEQYF | TGTGCCAGCAGTTTCACTTGGGTGCTAGCGGGAGGATACGAGCAGTACTTC | TRBD2 | TRBJ2-7 | TRBV28 | -
CASSQSSGTDTQYF | TGTGCCAGCAGCCAATCTAGCGGCACAGATACGCAGTATTTT | - | TRBJ2-3 | TRBV7-3 | many
CASSYTQGAGELFF | TGTGCCAGCAGTTACACACAGGGGGCCGGGGAGCTGTTTTTT | TRBD1 | TRBJ2-2 | TRBV6-2/TRBV6-3 | many
CATSRDPRDEQYF | TGTGCCACCAGCAGAGATCCCAGGGACGAGCAGTACTTC | - | TRBJ2-7 | TRBV15 | many
CASRPSGVYEQYF | TGTGCCAGCAGGCCATCGGGCGTTTACGAGCAGTACTTC | - | TRBJ2-7 | TRBV6-1 | many
CASSFQQYNEQFF | TGCGCCAGCAGCTTTCAACAGTACAATGAGCAGTTCTTC | - | TRBJ2-1 | TRBV5-1 | many
CASKRRGADTQYF | TGTGCCAGCAAAAGGAGGGGAGCGGATACGCAGTATTTT | - | TRBJ2-3 | TRBV7-9 | few
CSAFDNEQFF | TGCAGTGCATTTGACAATGAGCAGTTCTTC | - | TRBJ2-1 | TRBV20-1 | many
CASSLMGDSLYEQYF | TGCGCCAGCAGCCTCATGGGAGACAGCCTCTACGAGCAGTACTTC | - | TRBJ2-7 | TRBV5-1 | many
CASSLGETGELFF | TGCGCCAGCAGCTTGGGGGAGACCGGGGAGCTGTTTTTT | - | TRBJ2-2 | TRBV5-1 | many
CASSQEMGRAETQYF | TGTGCCAGCAGCCAAGAGATGGGACGTGCAGAGACCCAGTACTTC | - | TRBJ2-5 | TRBV14 | -
CSAIDDRAQETQYF | TGCAGTGCTATAGACGACAGGGCTCAAGAGACCCAGTACTTC | TRBD1 | TRBJ2-5 | TRBV20-1 | few
CASRDSGAYEQFF | TGTGCCAGCAGAGACTCGGGAGCGTATGAGCAGTTCTTC | - | TRBJ2-1 | TRBV25-1 | few
CASSFWREGIQETQYF | TGTGCCAGCAGTTTTTGGCGGGAGGGCATCCAAGAGACCCAGTACTTC | TRBD2 | TRBJ2-5 | TRBV27 | few
CASSPGTGGNNEQFF | TGTGCCAGCTCACCAGGGACAGGGGGGAACAATGAGCAGTTCTTC | TRBD1 | TRBJ2-1 | TRBV18 | many
CSARDRYQEETQYF | TGCAGTGCTAGAGATCGTTACCAGGAGGAGACCCAGTACTTC | - | TRBJ2-5 | TRBV20-1 | -
CASSPTQTSADTQYF | TGCGCCAGCAGCCCTACCCAGACTAGTGCAGATACGCAGTATTTT | - | TRBJ2-3 | TRBV5-1 | -
CASSLVRGQGGELFF | TGTGCCAGCAGTTTAGTCAGGGGGCAAGGCGGGGAGCTGTTTTTT | TRBD1 | TRBJ2-2 | TRBV12-3/TRBV12-4 | -
CASSRGRELFF | TGTGCCAGCAGTAGGGGAAGGGAGCTGTTTTTT | - | TRBJ2-2 | TRBV6-6 | few
CASSYLSHRGRFGSGANVLTF | TGTGCCAGCAGTTACCTGAGTCACAGGGGGCGTTTTGGGTCTGGGGCCAACGTCCTGACTTTC | TRBD1 | TRBJ2-6 | TRBV6-2/TRBV6-3 | many
CASSQVENTGELFF | TGTGCCAGCAGCCAAGTTGAGAACACCGGGGAGCTGTTTTTT | - | TRBJ2-2 | TRBV3-1 | few
CASSRGVRKNEQFF | TGTGCCAGCAGCCGCGGGGTGCGGAAGAATGAGCAGTTCTTC | - | TRBJ2-1 | TRBV27 | -
CASREGTSGRESVDEQFF | TGCGCCAGCAGGGAAGGGACTAGCGGGAGAGAATCCGTCGATGAGCAGTTCTTC | TRBD2 | TRBJ2-1 | TRBV5-1 | many
CASSYSPRGTVDSDTQYF | TGTGCCAGCAGTTACTCCCCCAGAGGGACTGTCGATTCAGATACGCAGTATTTT | - | TRBJ2-3 | TRBV6-5 | few
CSASGGPYSNQPQHF | TGCAGTGCTAGCGGGGGCCCTTATAGCAATCAGCCCCAGCATTTT | - | TRBJ1-5 | TRBV20-1 | -
CASSSGQIHNSPLHF | TGTGCCAGCAGTTCCGGACAGATCCATAATTCACCCCTCCACTTT | - | TRBJ1-6 | TRBV12-3/TRBV12-4 | many
CASSQDWSETQYF | TGTGCCAGCAGCCAAGATTGGTCAGAGACCCAGTACTTC | - | TRBJ2-5 | TRBV14 | few
CASSSPSETQYF | TGTGCCAGCAGCTCGCCATCGGAGACCCAGTACTTC | - | TRBJ2-5 | TRBV7-9 | few
CASSLANGHTEAFF | TGTGCCAGCAGCTTAGCGAACGGCCACACTGAAGCTTTCTTT | - | TRBJ1-1 | TRBV11-1 | few
CATSSRDGKWGTQYF | TGTGCCACCAGCTCCAGGGACGGCAAATGGGGGACCCAGTACTTC | - | TRBJ2-5 | TRBV15 | -
CASSLRSSGFYEQYF | TGTGCCAGCAGCTTACGGTCTAGCGGATTCTACGAGCAGTACTTC | TRBD2 | TRBJ2-7 | TRBV7-2 | -
CASSPGVGSYEQYF | TGTGCCAGCAGCCCAGGAGTCGGGTCCTACGAGCAGTACTTC | - | TRBJ2-7 | TRBV7-2 | few
CASSYSMAGFGKNIQYF | TGTGCCAGCAGTTACTCGATGGCAGGATTTGGCAAAAACATTCAGTACTTC | - | TRBJ2-4 | TRBV6-5 | few